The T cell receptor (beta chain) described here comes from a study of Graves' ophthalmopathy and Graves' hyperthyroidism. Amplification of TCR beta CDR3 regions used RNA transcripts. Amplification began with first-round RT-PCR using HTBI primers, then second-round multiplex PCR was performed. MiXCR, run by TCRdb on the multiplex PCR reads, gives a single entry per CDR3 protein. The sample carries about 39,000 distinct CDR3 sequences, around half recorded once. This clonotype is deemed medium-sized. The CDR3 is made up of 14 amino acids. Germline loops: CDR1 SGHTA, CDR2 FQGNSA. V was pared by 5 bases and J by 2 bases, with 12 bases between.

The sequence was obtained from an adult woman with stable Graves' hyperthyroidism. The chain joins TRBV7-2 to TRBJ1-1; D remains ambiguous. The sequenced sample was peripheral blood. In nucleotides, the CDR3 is TGTGCCAGCAGCCGTGGGCGGTCTAACACTGAAGCTTTCTTT. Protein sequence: CASSRGRSNTEAFF.